These 22 T cell receptor beta chains originate from one sample sequenced in a study of cytotoxic CD8 clonotypes in ibrutinib-treated CLL. TCRdb's copy holds only in-frame clones and misses some; the assay was immunoSEQ multiplex PCR. The sample has more than 200,000 clones, under 75% seen once. Specimen: PBMCs, collected after 24 months of ibrutinib treatment. These receptors were collected from a human donor with chronic lymphocytic leukemia.

Points on this clone: At the DNA level, this CDR3 is encoded by other sequences in the same sample as well. The CDR3 DNA is TGTGCCAGCAGCTTGAGCGGGAGCTCCTACGAGCAGTACTTC. Translated: CASSLSGSSYEQYF. The rearrangement links TRBV11-2 to TRBJ2-7, with 8 bases identical to TRBD2. The V gene end was trimmed by 3 bases and the J gene end by 0 bases; junction bases not matched to a gene: 1. This CDR3 is 14 amino acids long. From germline, CDR1 is SGHAT and CDR2 FQNNGV. Full variable domain (missing parts from reference TRBV11-2 and TRBJ2-7): EAGVAQSPRYKIIEKRQSVAFWCNPISGHATLYWYQQILGQGPKLLIQFQNNGVVDDSQLPKDRFSAERLKGVDSTLKIQPAKLEDSAVYLCASSLSGSSYEQYFGPGTRLTVT.

The chain joins TRBV2 to TRBJ2-2, with D perhaps given as TRBD1 or TRBD2 (5 bases each). V dropped 8 bases and J dropped 3 bases, with 13 bases sitting between them. Per the germline V gene, CDR1 is SNHLY and CDR2 is FYNNEI. The CDR3 totals 14 residues. CDR3 nucleotides: TGTGCCAGCGGGGGACCTACGGACACCGGGGAGCTGTTTTTT. It translates to CASGGPTDTGELFF.

This rearrangement joins TRBV25-1 to TRBJ2-3; 8 positions agree with TRBD1. The V and J ends lost 4 bases and 5 bases, in that order; junction bases with no gene match: 2. Germline loops: CDR1 MGHDK, CDR2 SYGVNS. The length of the CDR3 is 13 residues. CDR3 protein: CASSGGQGDTQYF. CDR3 DNA sequence: TGTGCCAGCAGTGGCGGACAGGGAGATACGCAGTATTTT. Full variable domain (rest looked up from reference TRBV25-1 and TRBJ2-3): EADIYQTPRYLVIGTGKKITLECSQTMGHDKMYWYQQDPGMELHLIHYSYGVNSTEKGDLSSESTVSRIRTEHFPLTLESARPSHTSQYLCASSGGQGDTQYFGPGTRLTVL.

The chain joins TRBV2 to TRBJ1-1; TRBD1 matches at 7 bases. CDR3 length equals 13 residues. Germline-derived CDR1 and CDR2 are SNHLY and FYNNEI. J gave up 2 bases and V 11 bases, and 8 bases lay outside the gene matches. The CDR3 region is CAHQGELNTEAFF. As DNA, the CDR3 is TGTGCCCATCAGGGGGAACTAAACACTGAAGCTTTCTTT. The full variable domain, with the rest looked up from reference TRBV2 and TRBJ1-1, is EPEVTQTPSHQVTQMGQEVILRCVPISNHLYFYWYRQILGQKVEFLVSFYNNEISEKSEIFDDQFSVERPDGSNFTLKIRSTKLEDSAMYFCAHQGELNTEAFFGQGTRLTVV.

The chain joins TRBV5-1 to TRBJ2-1; the D is unclear. The germline V gene encodes CDR1 SGHRS and CDR2 YFSETQ. V was cut by 0 bases and J by 5 bases, with 3 bases left in between. This CDR3 is built from 12 residues. The CDR3 spells CASSLDNNEQFF. CDR3 bases: TGCGCCAGCAGCTTGGATAACAATGAGCAGTTCTTC.

The genes are TRBV11-2 and TRBJ2-1, with D possibly being TRBD1 (6 bases). This CDR3 is built from 18 residues. The germline V gene encodes CDR1 SGHAT and CDR2 FQNNGV. The V end was cut by 6 bases, the J end by 4 bases, with 25 bases between. CDR3 in amino acids: CASSSPDIRGRGYNEQFF. The CDR3 DNA sequence: TGTGCCAGCAGTTCACCCGATATTAGGGGTAGGGGGTACAATGAGCAGTTCTTC.

The chain recombines TRBV9 with TRBJ2-3; TRBD1 agrees at 8 bases. Germline CDR1 reads SGDLS; CDR2 reads YYNGEE. With 7 bases clipped from V and 1 base from J, the junction kept 8 bases outside the gene matches. The CDR3 spans 15 residues. The CDR3 coding sequence is TGTGCCAGCGGGTCCGGGACAGGAGGCACAGATACGCAGTATTTT. Translating gives CASGSGTGGTDTQYF.

This clone has a single count. This chain links TRBV9 with TRBJ2-2, with TRBD2 matching over 8 bases. With V trimmed by 4 bases and J by 1 base, 6 bases remained unmatched. The CDR3 totals 16 residues. Germline CDR1 is SGDLS and CDR2 is YYNGEE. DNA of the CDR3: TGTGCCAGCAGCCCATGGACTAGCTTGAACACCGGGGAGCTGTTTTTT. Protein sequence: CASSPWTSLNTGELFF.

The chain has TRBV18 and TRBJ2-7; D tentatively fits TRBD1 or TRBD2 (5 bases each). Deletions cut 1 base from V and 6 bases from J, with 19 bases between. This CDR3 has 16 residues. CDR1 is KGHSH and CDR2 is LQKENI in the germline V gene. CDR3 residues: CASSPRGTHFWGEQYF. DNA for the CDR3: TGTGCCAGCTCACCACGAGGGACGCACTTCTGGGGCGAGCAGTACTTC.

The chain is built from TRBV27 and TRBJ1-2; D perhaps matches TRBD1 (5 bases). This CDR3 comprises 16 residues. The V gene lost 0 bases and the J gene lost 8 bases, with 19 bases spanning the gap. The germline CDR1 and CDR2 sequences are MNHEY and SMNVEV (reference sequence). As DNA, the CDR3 is TGTGCCAGCAGTTTATCGATCCAGGGAGGGGCGGAGGGCTACACCTTC. The encoded protein is CASSLSIQGGAEGYTF.

The genes are TRBV28 and TRBJ1-2; D gene uncertain. Germline loops: CDR1 MDHEN, CDR2 SYDVKM. This CDR3 region has 12 residues. V was shortened by 2 bases and J by 7 bases, with 8 bases between the two germline ends. The CDR3 nucleotides are TGTGCCAGCAGTTTACGGGGTTCTGGCTACACCTTC. It encodes CASSLRGSGYTF.

CDR3 protein: CASRTTGNNEQFF. The CDR3 DNA sequence: TGTGCCAGCAGGACGACAGGGAACAATGAGCAGTTCTTC. This rearrangement joins TRBV28 to TRBJ2-1, with TRBD1 matching 7 bases. Germline assignment: CDR1 MDHEN and CDR2 SYDVKM. Trimming took 6 bases from V and 5 from J; bases not matched to a gene: 4. CDR3 length: 13 amino acids.

The chain employs TRBV5-1 and TRBJ2-5, with D hard to call. Germline V lookup: CDR1 SGHRS, CDR2 YFSETQ. V lost 2 bases and J lost 4, with 9 bases in between. This CDR3 contains 13 residues. CDR3 bases: TGCGCCAGCAGCTTATCTCGGGCAGAGACCCAGTACTTC. Amino acids: CASSLSRAETQYF.

J is TRBJ2-7 and V is TRBV6-5, with TRBD2 matching 8 bases. With 5 bases clipped from V and 6 bases from J, the junction kept 12 bases outside the gene matches. CDR3 length: 15 amino acids. Germline lookup yields CDR1 MNHEY and CDR2 SVGAGI. The DNA for the CDR3 is TGTGCCAGCAGTGGCCCTCGGGGGCGGGAGGCCGAGCAGTACTTC. It encodes CASSGPRGREAEQYF.

There are a few counts of this clone. The V and J genes are TRBV2 and TRBJ2-1, with 12 nucleotides matching TRBD2. The CDR3 covers 15 residues. With 7 bases clipped from V and 10 bases from J, the junction kept 11 bases outside the gene matches. In germline, CDR1 is SNHLY, CDR2 FYNNEI. CDR3 DNA sequence: TGTGCCAGCAAACGGACTAGCGGGACCCAACGGGAGCAGTTCTTC. This codes for CASKRTSGTQREQFF.

This chain joins TRBV15 and TRBJ2-1, with 8 bases identical to TRBD2. Germline loops: CDR1 LNHNV, CDR2 YYDKDF (reference sequence). The CDR3 is made up of 20 amino acids. V shed 1 base and J 5 bases; nucleotides not matched to a gene: 19. The CDR3 DNA reads TGTGCCACCAGCAGAGCTACTCCCCGAATACTAGCGGAGTGGAACAATGAGCAGTTCTTC. Amino acid sequence: CATSRATPRILAEWNNEQFF.

This clone was counted once. This chain links TRBV27 with TRBJ2-3; D tentatively reads TRBD1 or TRBD2 (5 bases each). Per the germline V gene, CDR1 is MNHEY and CDR2 is SMNVEV (reference sequence). The CDR3 consists of 12 residues. Deletions cut 8 bases from V and 14 bases from J, with 20 bases between. The CDR3 DNA is TGTGCCAGCGGATATGGGGGAAGCCCCCGGTATTTT. It codes for CASGYGGSPRYF.

This chain connects TRBV2 to TRBJ2-7; no definite D call. The V gene lost 4 bases and the J gene lost 3 bases, with 19 bases spanning the gap. Germline CDR1 reads SNHLY; CDR2 reads FYNNEI. The CDR3 length is 16 residues. CDR3 amino acids: CASSVPGDVGGYEQYF. In DNA, the CDR3 is TGTGCCAGCAGTGTTCCGGGCGACGTGGGCGGCTACGAGCAGTACTTC.

The rearrangement uses TRBV7-8 and TRBJ2-1; D possibly corresponds to TRBD2 (6 bases). The CDR3 runs 12 residues. Germline V CDR1 and CDR2: SGHVS, FQNEAQ. The V end was cut by 4 bases, the J end by 9 bases, with 10 bases between. For the CDR3, the DNA is TGTGCCAGCAGCTCGGGAGCCGGTGAGCAGTTCTTC. Translating it yields CASSSGAGEQFF.

CDR3 region: CASSDVLYGEDEQYF. Written as DNA, the CDR3 is TGTGCCAGCAGCGACGTATTGTACGGGGAGGACGAGCAGTACTTC. The chain combines TRBV11-2 with TRBJ2-7; perhaps TRBD2 as D (6 bases). Germline-derived CDR1 and CDR2 are SGHAT and FQNNGV. The CDR3 spans 15 residues. V dropped 5 bases and J dropped 5 bases, with 19 bases sitting between them.

The chain uses TRBV6-5 and TRBJ2-7; a weak D match, TRBD2 (6 bases). The V end lost 2 bases, the J end lost 3 bases, and 14 bases lay between the germline ends. In germline, CDR1 is MNHEY, CDR2 SVGAGI. The CDR3 totals 15 residues. In DNA, the CDR3 is TGTGCCAGCAGTTACAGGTCAGGACTATTCTACGAGCAGTACTTC. Protein sequence: CASSYRSGLFYEQYF.

V and J are TRBV7-2 and TRBJ1-5; 8 bases agree with TRBD1. The CDR3 is 16 residues long. CDR1 and CDR2 (germline): SGHTA, FQGNSA. Trimming took 5 bases from V and 3 from J; bases not matched to a gene: 9. The CDR3 DNA reads TGTGCCAGCAGCCTTATCGGGGGACAGGACAATCAGCCCCAGCATTTT. It encodes CASSLIGGQDNQPQHF.